This TCR beta chain stems from a study of OX40 agonist ivuxolimab in advanced cancers. The CDR3 loop spans 16 amino acids. The germline gives CDR1 SGHRS, CDR2 YFSETQ. With 4 bases clipped from V and 2 bases from J, the junction kept 5 bases outside the gene matches. TCRdb keeps only in-frame clones here, not all; method: immunoSEQ multiplex PCR. Counted here are over 65,000 clones, 90% occurring once; the ten biggest clones make up around 2%. The gene calls are TRBV5-1 and TRBJ2-3, with 12 nucleotides matching TRBD2. This TCR was recovered from an adult with an advanced solid tumor such as melanoma, head and neck, liver or kidney cancer. The sequencing here drew on CD4+ or CD8+ T cells sorted from blood, taken in a trial of the OX40 agonist ivuxolimab. The DNA for the CDR3 is TGCGCCAGCAGCCCAGGACTAGCGGGGCTCACAGATACGCAGTATTTT. Its translation is CASSPGLAGLTDTQYF.